These T cell receptor beta chains were read from a single sample in a study of T cells in Graves' hyperthyroidism and ophthalmopathy. TCRdb processed the multiplex PCR reads anew with MiXCR; each CDR3 protein has one entry. In the table there are 700,000 or so distinct CDR3 sequences, about 15% of which are singletons. Sequenced input: blood. The receptors here all came from a young man with Graves' hyperthyroidism. CDR3s include the opening cysteine and the closing phenylalanine or tryptophan. The D gene is left open where the match is weak. Where a row states a size, it is once, few, many or the class of an expanded clone; other rows omit it.

>few|TRBJ1-2|TRBD1|TRBV20-1
TGCAGTGCTAGAGATCCGGGACAGGGGAAGGGCTACACCTTC
CSARDPGQGKGYTF
>many|TRBJ2-5|NA|TRBV20-1
TGCAGTGCTACCCTCAGGGGGGCGCGGGAGACCCAGTACTTC
CSATLRGARETQYF
>many|TRBJ2-3|NA|TRBV5-1
TGCGCCAGCAGCACACGACAGCCCCGCACAGATACGCAGTATTTT
CASSTRQPRTDTQYF
>many|TRBJ2-7|TRBD2|TRBV28
TGTGCCAGCAGTTTAAGACTAGCGGGAAAGTACGAGCAGTACTTC
CASSLRLAGKYEQYF
>NA|TRBJ1-2|NA|TRBV11-2
TGCGCCAGCAGCCCCCAACAGAGCACGAACTATGGCTACACCTTC
CASSPQQSTNYGYTF
>NA|TRBJ1-2|TRBD1|TRBV10-3
TGTGCCATCAGCCGGGACAGGGTCGGGCAAGGCTACACCTTC
CAISRDRVGQGYTF
>NA|TRBJ2-1|TRBD2|TRBV11-3
TGTACCAGCAGCTTAGTCAGGGCTAGCGGGAGTTCCTACAATGAGCAGTTCTTC
CTSSLVRASGSSYNEQFF
>many|TRBJ1-2|NA|TRBV30
TGTGCCTGGAAAGTCGGAGATTATAACTATGGCTACACCTTC
CAWKVGDYNYGYTF
>NA|TRBJ2-2|NA|TRBV20-1
TGCTCCTTTGCAGGGGACACCGGGGAGCTGTTTTTT
CSFAGDTGELFF
>NA|TRBJ2-3|TRBD1|TRBV28
TGTGCCAGCAGTGTTCGACAGGGGGCCATTAATACGCAGTATTTT
CASSVRQGAINTQYF
>NA|TRBJ2-1|NA|TRBV29-1
TGCAGCGCAAGGGCACTGGGACACTACAATGAGCAGTTCTTC
CSARALGHYNEQFF
>few|TRBJ2-1|TRBD1|TRBV9
TGTGCCAGCAGCGCCCGGGACAGGAGCTCCTACAATGAGCAGTTCTTC
CASSARDRSSYNEQFF
>few|TRBJ1-5|NA|TRBV19
TGTGCCAGTAGTATTTTTTGGGCCCCCAGAGATCGTCAGCCCCAGCATTTT
CASSIFWAPRDRQPQHF
>many|TRBJ2-3|NA|TRBV20-1
TGCAGTGCCGGACAAACGAGCACAGATACGCAGTATTTT
CSAGQTSTDTQYF
>NA|TRBJ2-2|TRBD2|TRBV7-2
TGTGCCAGCAGCCGGGGACTAGCGGGAGCCTACACCGGGGAGCTGTTTTTT
CASSRGLAGAYTGELFF
>few|TRBJ1-1|TRBD1|TRBV18
TGTGCCAGCTCACCAAATCCGGGACAGGGTTCATCTGAAGCTTTCTTT
CASSPNPGQGSSEAFF
>few|TRBJ1-3|NA|TRBV7-9
TGTGCCAGCAGCCGACGGGGGCTTGAGGTCGGAAACACCATATATTTT
CASSRRGLEVGNTIYF
>NA|TRBJ2-7|TRBD2|TRBV7-8
TGTGCCAGCAGCTTTTTTCTAGCGGGAGTCGACGAGCAGTACTTC
CASSFFLAGVDEQYF
>many|TRBJ2-3|TRBD2|TRBV7-8
TGTGCCAGCAGCCTTGGGAAGAGCGGGAGGTCCACAGATACGCAGTATTTT
CASSLGKSGRSTDTQYF
>few|TRBJ2-5|TRBD1|TRBV28
TGTGCCAGCAGTTCACAGGGGGCCGCTTGGACCCAGTACTTC
CASSSQGAAWTQYF
>NA|TRBJ2-3|TRBD2|TRBV7-9
TGTGCCAGCAGCTTGGTTTTAGCGGGAGGGCCTGGCGATACGCAGTATTTT
CASSLVLAGGPGDTQYF
>NA|TRBJ2-7|NA|TRBV7-2
TGTGCCAGCAGCTTACTGGAGCCCAACGGGGAGCAGTACTTC
CASSLLEPNGEQYF
>many|TRBJ2-5|NA|TRBV10-3
TGTGCCATCAGTGACCCCACAGGGTGGGGACAAGAGACCCAGTACTTC
CAISDPTGWGQETQYF
>once|TRBJ2-7|NA|TRBV27
TGTGCCAGCAGTTTATCCGGTAGCACCTACGAGCAGTACTTC
CASSLSGSTYEQYF
>few|TRBJ1-5|NA|TRBV6-2/TRBV6-3
TGTGCCAGCGATTCAAGGGCCGGTCAGCCCCAGCATTTT
CASDSRAGQPQHF
>many|TRBJ2-5|NA|TRBV28
TGTGCCAGCAGTTTACCTTGGGGCCAAGAGACCCAGTACTTC
CASSLPWGQETQYF
>NA|TRBJ2-7|TRBD2|TRBV9
TGTGCCAGCAGCGTAGGACTAGCGGGAGGCAGCGATCGTTACGAGCAGTACTTC
CASSVGLAGGSDRYEQYF
>few|TRBJ1-3|NA|TRBV20-1
TGCAGTGCTACCAGGAACTCTGGAAACACCATATATTTT
CSATRNSGNTIYF
>many|TRBJ2-7|NA|TRBV27
TGTGCCAGCAGTTCTAGCCTAGGGACGGACGAGCAGTACTTC
CASSSSLGTDEQYF
>many|TRBJ2-1|NA|TRBV4-1
TGCGCCAGCAGCCAAGAACTGGGGGCCAATGAGCAGTTCTTC
CASSQELGANEQFF
>many|TRBJ2-1|TRBD2|TRBV28
TGTGCCAGCAGTGGGACTAGCGGGCCCCATGAGCAGTTCTTC
CASSGTSGPHEQFF
>NA|TRBJ2-7|TRBD1|TRBV5-1
TGCGCCAGCAGCCCAACCCCGGGACAGAATTCCTACGAGCAGTACTTC
CASSPTPGQNSYEQYF
>few|TRBJ2-6|NA|TRBV9
TGTGCCAGCAGCGCCCGAGCGGTTGGGGCCAACGTCCTGACTTTC
CASSARAVGANVLTF
>NA|TRBJ1-5|TRBD1|TRBV7-2
TGTGCCAGCAGCGAGAGGACAGGGGGCATTAATCAGCCCCAGCATTTT
CASSERTGGINQPQHF
>NA|TRBJ2-1|NA|TRBV3-1
TGTGCCAGCAGCGCCCGACTAGTAATTAGCTACAATGAGCAGTTCTTC
CASSARLVISYNEQFF
>many|TRBJ2-5|TRBD1|TRBV28
TGTGCCAGCACCTTGGACAGGGCCCAAGAGACCCAGTACTTC
CASTLDRAQETQYF
>many|TRBJ2-3|NA|TRBV25-1
TGTGCCAGCAGTGCCGCCGGCCTAACTAGCACAGATACGCAGTATTTT
CASSAAGLTSTDTQYF
>many|TRBJ2-1|TRBD1|TRBV7-9
TGTGCCAGCAGCTCCGGGACAGGGGGCTTCAATGAGCAGTTCTTC
CASSSGTGGFNEQFF
>many|TRBJ2-7|NA|TRBV7-9
TGTGCCAGCAGCCTAGCCCTTGGACTGGAAGGGTACGAGCAGTACTTC
CASSLALGLEGYEQYF
>few|TRBJ1-5|TRBD1|TRBV2
TGTGCCAGCACCCAACAGGGGTACCGTCAGCCCCAGCATTTT
CASTQQGYRQPQHF
>many|TRBJ2-3|NA|TRBV15
TGTGCCACCAGCAGAGATGTCGTTCGAAGGACCACAGATACGCAGTATTTT
CATSRDVVRRTTDTQYF
>NA|TRBJ2-7|TRBD1|TRBV28
TGTGCCAGCAGCGTTGGGACAGTGAGGACCTACGAGCAGTACTTC
CASSVGTVRTYEQYF
>many|TRBJ1-2|TRBD1|TRBV2
TGTGCCAGCAGTGCGGGACAGGGTGACTATGGCTACACCTTC
CASSAGQGDYGYTF